Given below is one T cell receptor (beta chain) in context. The method was immunoSEQ multiplex PCR; TCRdb's version includes in-frame clones alone and lacks a portion of them. This table holds about 130,000 clones, 85% to 95% found once. The data were obtained in a study of control samples from healthy donors and cancer patients. The germline V gene encodes CDR1 SGHRS and CDR2 YFSETQ. The CDR3 contains 13 residues. Trimming took off 4 bases at V and 2 bases at J, with 10 bases between the two ends. The V call is TRBV5-1, the J call TRBJ2-7; possibly TRBD1 for D (6 bases). This TCR derives from a man aged 55-75 years with colorectal cancer. The specimen sequenced was PBMCs. In DNA form, the CDR3 reads TGCGCCAGCAGCGCGGACAGTGCCTACGAGCAGTACTTC. It is translated as CASSADSAYEQYF.